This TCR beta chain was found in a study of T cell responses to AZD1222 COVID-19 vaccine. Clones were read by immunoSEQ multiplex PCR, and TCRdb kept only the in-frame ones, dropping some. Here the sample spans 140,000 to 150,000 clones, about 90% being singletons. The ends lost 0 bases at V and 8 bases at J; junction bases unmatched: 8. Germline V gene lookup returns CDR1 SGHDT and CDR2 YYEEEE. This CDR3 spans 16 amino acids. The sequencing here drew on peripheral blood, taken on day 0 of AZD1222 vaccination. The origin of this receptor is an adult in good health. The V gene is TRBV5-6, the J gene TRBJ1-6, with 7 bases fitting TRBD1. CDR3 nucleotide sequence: TGTGCCAGCAGCTTGGCCAGCCAGGGGGATTATTCACCCCTCCACTTT. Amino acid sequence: CASSLASQGDYSPLHF.